This T cell receptor (beta chain) is from a study of Ad26.COV2.S vaccination and SARS-CoV-2 variants (dated by TCRdb to about 2021). For the study in its entirety: Vaccine-arm donors came from COV1001, a multicentre, randomized, double-blind, placebo-controlled phase I-IIa trial of Ad26.COV2.S in healthy adults. A total of 32 samples were included in the TCR-sequenced set, comprising some 20 Ad26.COV2.S vaccine recipients, 5 placebo recipients and 8 SARS-CoV-2 convalescent individuals. Trial participants were randomized into five groups of five, in which low-dose or high-dose Ad26.COV2.S was given once or twice, or placebo was given on both occasions. Blinding of investigators to trial group allocation was maintained during experiments and outcome assessment. The specificity and breadth of SARS-CoV-2-reactive T cell receptors after Ad26.COV2.S vaccination were assessed by TCRbeta repertoire sequencing. Ad26.COV2.S was given intramuscularly at 5x10^10 or 1x10^11 viral particles, as a single shot or as two shots 56 days apart.

Details on this clone: The antigen it binds to is not known. The sample holds no much larger clone one base away, and base qualities are not on file.

This specimen's treatment or condition label, per the study, means: approximately 18 received Ad26.COV2.S at low or high dose, single or two shots; 5 received placebo; per-sample allocation not given. Repertoires of vaccine and placebo recipients were sequenced from samples collected on day 63 after the first injection. Between 29 July and 7 August 2020, Cohort 1b enrolled about 27 adults aged 18-55 years at one site in Boston, USA. Ad26.COV2.S consisted of a replication-incompetent adenovirus type 26 vector by which a prefusion-stabilized SARS-CoV-2 spike protein from the original Wuhan strain was expressed. The immunoSEQ Assay was used to sequence TCRbeta CDR3 regions. After extraction, genomic DNA underwent amplification by bias-controlled multiplex PCR, followed by high-throughput sequencing. In the original analysis: To quantify the absolute abundance of each unique TCRbeta CDR3 region, sequences were collapsed and filtered. T cell fraction was estimated by normalization of TCRbeta template counts to usable DNA, with usable DNA being measured through amplification of reference genes present in all nucleated cells. Repertoire TCRs were annotated as SARS-CoV-2-specific by exact matching of V gene, CDR3 amino acid sequence and J gene to a known reactive TCR set. MIRA supplied the reference SARS-CoV-2 TCR set, which was filtered for enrichment in COVID-19-positive ImmuneCODE repertoires so that public or cross-reactive TCRs were removed. Drawing on the MIRA antigens, annotated TCRs were analysed further at the level of specific ORF or position within ORF. Depth was the summed frequency of annotated unique rearrangements, while breadth was defined as annotated unique rearrangements over total unique productive rearrangements. Two-sided Wilcoxon rank-sum tests were used to compare TCR breadth between groups. TCRdb carries this immuneACCESS record with in-frame sequences only. Its versions omit some clonotypes, under half of them owing to an unresolved V gene in the studies checked, with the rest unexplained. Clone size and V and J calls were adopted from that table, with D and trimming inferred from the DNA. Recorded for this sample are some 340,000 clones; approximately 86% of them occurred a single time. The ten biggest clones cover 2% to 2.5% of the sample.

Beyond this particular receptor, the publication reports: After vaccination, spike-specific CD8+ and CD4+ T cell responses were reported to show substantial breadth. Vaccine and placebo recipients had comparable non-spike TCR breadth, which fits with the vaccine containing only spike. According to the authors, total T cell responses may have been underestimated by the TCR breadth and depth analyses. Ad26.COV2.S recipients had higher spike-specific TCR breadth than placebo recipients (P = 0.0014). The study was not powered to compare responses between vaccine doses or regimens.

The material sequenced was peripheral blood, taken in a trial of Ad26.COV2.S vaccine versus placebo. The sequence was collected from a person aged 18-65 years who received the Ad26.COV2.S COVID-19 vaccine or a placebo.

This receptor has the CDR3 CASSHRQGATQYF. The DNA sequence is given as TGTGCCAGCAGCCACCGACAGGGTGCGACCCAGTACTTC. Here the chain combines TRBV13 and TRBJ2-5; 7 middle bases align to TRBD1. In the germline V gene (reference sequence), CDR1 corresponds to PRHDT and CDR2 to FYEKMQ. V is cut back by 5 bases and J by 7 bases, with 7 bases in the junction unmatched. Reading from cysteine to phenylalanine, the CDR3 counts 13 amino acids. Just the 39-base CDR3 DNA is kept, in frame starting at base 1.